The next 7 T cell receptor beta chains were all read from a single sample in a study of blood T cells in healthy people across ages. Through a sample-barcoded 5' primer and a J-beta primer mix, a second PCR was run for roughly 7 to 11 cycles. MiXCR, run by TCRdb on the 5' RACE reads, gives a single entry per CDR3 protein. The table has about 1.6 million distinct CDR3 sequences, roughly 30% seen once; the top ten hold about 11%. Sequencing used blood. The receptors shown here come from a woman in her 30s in good health.

This chain connects TRBV27 to TRBJ2-7; tentative D call: TRBD1 (7 bases). Trimming shortened V by 10 bases and J by 3 bases, and 19 bases separated the two germline ends. This CDR3 spans 14 amino acids. CDR1 MNHEY and CDR2 SMNVEV come from the germline V gene (reference sequence). DNA of the CDR3: TGTGCCACCGAGGAGGGACAGCCGGACTACGAGCAGTACTTC. This codes for CATEEGQPDYEQYF.

CDR3 DNA sequence: TGTGCCAGCAGTTACTCGGCGGGGGGTGGCAATGAGCAGTTCTTC. Translated, it gives CASSYSAGGGNEQFF. This chain joins TRBV6-6 and TRBJ2-1; 8 nucleotides agree with TRBD2. Germline assignment: CDR1 MNHNY and CDR2 SVGAGI (reference sequence). J was trimmed by 6 bases and V by 0 bases; bases with no gene match: 4. The CDR3 is made up of 15 amino acids.

Worth noting for this clonotype: The junction shows a germline mismatch at one end, possibly a read error. The rearrangement links TRBV11-2 to TRBJ2-1, with TRBD2 matching over 7 bases. The length of the CDR3 is 14 residues. Germline loops: CDR1 SGHAT, CDR2 FQNNGV. The chain's CDR3 is CASRDPGAGNEQVF. As DNA, the CDR3 is TGTGCCAGCAGGGACCCGGGAGCGGGGAATGAGCAGGTCTTC.

This sequence joins TRBV5-5 and TRBJ2-7; 13 bases are a match to TRBD2. Germline lookup yields CDR1 SGHKS and CDR2 YYEKEE (reference sequence). This CDR3 has 17 residues. V lost 1 base and J lost 1; bases outside the gene matches: 5. CDR3 residues: CASSLSLAGGPSYEQYF. CDR3 bases: TGTGCCAGCAGCTTGTCACTAGCGGGGGGGCCATCCTACGAGCAGTACTTC. Filled out from reference TRBV5-5 and TRBJ2-7, the complete variable domain reads DAGVTQSPTHLIKTRGQQVTLRCSPISGHKSVSWYQQVLGQGPQFIFQYYEKEERGRGNFPDRFSARQFPNYSSELNVNALLLGDSALYLCASSLSLAGGPSYEQYFGPGTRLTVT.

This clonotype has at least ten counts. The genes are TRBV29-1 and TRBJ2-3, with 7 bases that match TRBD1. This CDR3 is 15 amino acids long. V dropped 4 bases and J dropped 3; count of bases not matched to a gene: 10. CDR1 SQVTM and CDR2 ANQGSEA come from the germline V gene. CDR3 nucleotide sequence: TGCAGCGTTGCGAAACCTAGGGGGCCTACAGATACGCAGTATTTT. It is translated as CSVAKPRGPTDTQYF.

The rearrangement joins TRBV4-1 to TRBJ1-2; D is perhaps TRBD1 (6 bases). The CDR3 contains 16 residues. Trimming left V 5 bases short and J 4 bases short, with 20 bases between. Germline loops: CDR1 MGHRA, CDR2 YSYEKL. The CDR3 protein is CASSFRDTEFGYGYTF. The CDR3, as DNA: TGCGCCAGCAGCTTCCGGGACACGGAATTTGGCTATGGCTACACCTTC.

The chain joins TRBV20-1 to TRBJ2-5; TRBD2 matches 12 bases. The CDR3 is 16 amino acids. CDR1 and CDR2 from the germline V gene are DFQATT and SNEGSKA (reference sequence). V dropped 6 bases and J dropped 11; count of bases not matched to a gene: 19. This CDR3 reads CSALPGLAGRVLEQYF. The DNA of the CDR3 is TGCAGTGCGCTTCCGGGACTAGCGGGCCGTGTCTTGGAGCAGTACTTC.